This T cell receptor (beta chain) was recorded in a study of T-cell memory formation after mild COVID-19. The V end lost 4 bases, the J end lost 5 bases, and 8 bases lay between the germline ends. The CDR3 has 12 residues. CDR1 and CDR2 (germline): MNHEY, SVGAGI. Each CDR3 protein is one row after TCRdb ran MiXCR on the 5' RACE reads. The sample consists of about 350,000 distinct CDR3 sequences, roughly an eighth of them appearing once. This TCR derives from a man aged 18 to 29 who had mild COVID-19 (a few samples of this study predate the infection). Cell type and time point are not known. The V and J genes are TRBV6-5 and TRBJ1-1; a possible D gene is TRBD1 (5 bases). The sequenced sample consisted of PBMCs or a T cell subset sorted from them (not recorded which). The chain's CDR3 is CASSFKGTEAFF. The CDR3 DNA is TGTGCCAGCAGTTTTAAGGGGACTGAAGCTTTCTTT.